This T cell receptor (beta chain) was sequenced for a study of blood T cell repertoires in COVID-19. The overall study: COVID-19 samples, acute and convalescent, were from the United States, Italy and Spain. In each case, the material was cDNA or gDNA derived from T cells, B-cell-depleted T cells, or PBMCs.

In the authors' methods: The assay estimated nucleated cells by amplifying reference gene primers. Libraries were prepared by immunoSEQ multiplex PCR; TCRdb keeps only in-frame clonotypes and omits some of them. V, J and clone size reflect that table, while D and trimming were determined from the DNA. The sample has about 340,000 clones; more than 75% are singletons. The V end lost 6 bases, the J end lost 0 bases, and 12 bases lay between the germline ends. Germline CDR1 and CDR2: MRHNA and SNTAGT. The CDR3 spans 15 residues. Seattle participants joined during active infection and were tracked over time.

Sequencing was carried out using peripheral blood. J is TRBJ2-1 and V is TRBV6-4; D gene uncertain. This TCR came from a woman in her forties or fifties with COVID-19, enrolled during active disease. Written as DNA, the CDR3 is TGTGCCAGCAGACCCCACCTAAGCTCCTACAATGAGCAGTTCTTC. As protein: CASRPHLSSYNEQFF.